The T cell receptor beta chain under discussion was sequenced for a study of CDR3 diversity in severe acne. This clonotype was seen at least ten times. Germline-derived CDR1 and CDR2 are ENHRY and SYGVKD. The V segment lost 4 bases and the J segment 2 bases; nucleotides outside the gene matches: 2. This CDR3 contains 15 residues. TCRdb used MiXCR to reprocess the PCR reads, holding one entry per CDR3 protein. The sample contains some 85,000 distinct CDR3 sequences, about 53% of which appear only once. The clonotype comes from a male donor with severe acne vulgaris. The sequencing input was blood. The chain employs TRBV10-3 and TRBJ2-5; TRBD2 matches 12 bases. In nucleotides, the CDR3 is TGTGCCATCAGTGGGACTAGCGGGGAGCAAGAGACCCAGTACTTC. Translating gives CAISGTSGEQETQYF.